These 19 T cell receptor beta chains share one sample of origin, sequenced in a study of cytomegalovirus exposure and HLA in healthy donors (dated by TCRdb to the late 2010s). Library method: the immunoSEQ multiplex PCR assay. For the multiplex PCR, a mixture combining 60 forward primers for TCR Vbeta segments and 13 reverse primers for TCR Jbeta segments was used. The clones in this table, taken by TCRdb from immuneACCESS, are in-frame only. Not every clone is retained; where verified, under half of the shortfall comes from an unresolved V gene, and the cause of the rest is unknown. The table for this sample lists 100,000 or so clones; approximately 87% of them were counted only once. The top ten clonotypes cover about 2.5% of the sample. Sequencing was performed on PBMCs. The receptor source for this set is a man aged 35-49 years in good health and CMV-seronegative.

V gene TRBV10-3 combines with J gene TRBJ2-3; a weak D match, TRBD2 (5 bases). V was shortened by 6 bases and J by 6 bases, with 10 bases between the two germline ends. The CDR3 consists of 12 residues. The germline CDR1 and CDR2 sequences are ENHRY and SYGVKD. The CDR3 coding sequence is TGTGCCATCAGCGCAGGACTTGATACGCAGTATTTT. It codes for CAISAGLDTQYF.

The V call is TRBV27, the J call TRBJ2-6; D perhaps matches TRBD2 (5 bases). The CDR3 contains 15 residues. Germline V gene data show CDR1 as MNHEY and CDR2 as SMNVEV (reference sequence). V was shortened by 5 bases and J by 0 bases, with 8 bases between the two germline ends. DNA for the CDR3: TGTGCCAGCAGTGGACTGGACTCTGGGGCCAACGTCCTGACTTTC. Translation: CASSGLDSGANVLTF.

This sequence joins TRBV9 and TRBJ2-1; 8 bases map to TRBD1. V was pared by 3 bases and J by 6 bases, with 11 bases of the junction left unmatched. CDR3 length: 16 residues. Germline V gene lookup returns CDR1 SGDLS and CDR2 YYNGEE. The CDR3 bases are TGTGCCAGCAGCGCCCACAGGGGGGCAGGGGTCAATGAGCAGTTCTTC. Translating gives CASSAHRGAGVNEQFF.

This chain connects TRBV19 to TRBJ2-3, with a tentative D call TRBD1 (9 bases). CDR3 length equals 15 residues. V dropped 6 bases and J dropped 9 bases, with 22 bases sitting between them. Germline CDR1 LNHDA, CDR2 SQIVND (reference sequence). The CDR3 DNA sequence: TGTGCCAGTAGCCCCGGGGACAGGGCGGGGGGCACGCAGTATTTT. Its protein is CASSPGDRAGGTQYF.

As for this clone: Compared with germline, one end of the junction differs, possibly owing to a read error. The V call is TRBV6-5, the J call TRBJ1-1; a weak D match, TRBD1 (6 bases). Germline lookup yields CDR1 MNHEY and CDR2 SVGAGI. The CDR3 has 16 amino acids. CDR3 DNA sequence: TGTGCCAGCAGTCACTCCCCTAACAGGGTGAGCACTGAAGCTTTCTTT. This sequence encodes CASSHSPNRVSTEAFF.

The genes are TRBV4-1 and TRBJ1-4; 8 bases map to TRBD1. Germline values: CDR1 MGHRA, CDR2 YSYEKL. Losses at the gene ends were 0 bases for V and 5 bases for J; bases not matched to a gene: 2. The CDR3 is made up of 15 amino acids. CDR3 nucleotide sequence: TGCGCCAGCAGCCAAGAGCAGGGGGCGAATGAAAAACTGTTTTTT. Protein: CASSQEQGANEKLFF.

This clone was counted a single time. The rearrangement joins TRBV6-5 to TRBJ2-7; TRBD2 matches at 11 bases. Germline CDR1 and CDR2: MNHEY and SVGAGI. J gave up 3 bases and V 6 bases, and 4 bases lay outside the gene matches. The CDR3 has 14 amino acids. The CDR3 loop is CASRPGTSGYEQYF. DNA for the CDR3: TGTGCCAGCAGACCCGGGACTAGCGGCTACGAGCAGTACTTC.

This clone was observed a single time. The genes are TRBV19 and TRBJ1-1; TRBD1 matches 8 bases. CDR1 LNHDA and CDR2 SQIVND come from the germline V gene (reference sequence). The CDR3 totals 13 residues. With 6 bases clipped from V and 11 bases from J, the junction kept 11 bases outside the gene matches. The CDR3 loop is CASSRNRGGGAFF. CDR3 DNA sequence: TGTGCCAGTAGCCGAAACAGGGGGGGTGGTGCTTTCTTT.

To note about this clone: The DNA is left out, because the CDR3 cannot be placed on it with certainty; the CDR3 is given as TCRdb lists it. CDR3 amino acids: CASGLGTGGYYEQYF. This chain links TRBV12-5 with TRBJ2-7; the tabulated D call, TRBD2, remains unverified against the DNA. Per the germline V gene, CDR1 is LGHNT and CDR2 is FRNRAP. The CDR3 has 15 residues if both end residues are counted.

J is TRBJ2-3 and V is TRBV5-4, with 8 bases matching TRBD2. Germline values: CDR1 SGHNT, CDR2 YYREEE (reference sequence). V gave up 5 bases and J gave up 3 bases; unmatched junction bases: 8. The CDR3 sequence is 15 residues long. CDR3 coding DNA: TGTGCCAGCAGGCCCGGGGGGGCCGTGACAGATACGCAGTATTTT. The encoded protein is CASRPGGAVTDTQYF.

V usage is TRBV7-2 and J usage is TRBJ2-5, with 8 bases identical to TRBD1. This CDR3 is built from 15 residues. The V gene's germline CDR1 is SGHTA and CDR2 FQGNSA. Trimming took 3 bases from V and 2 from J; bases not matched to a gene: 5. The CDR3 region is CASSFPRTGQETQYF. CDR3 nucleotide sequence: TGTGCCAGCAGCTTTCCGAGGACAGGGCAAGAGACCCAGTACTTC.

J is TRBJ1-2 and V is TRBV6-1; 8 bases match TRBD1. The CDR3 is made up of 15 amino acids. Trimming cost V 4 bases and J 5 bases; bases outside gene matches: 9. The V gene's germline CDR1 is MNHNS and CDR2 SASEGT. The CDR3 DNA follows: TGTGCCAGCAGTGGCTGGACAGGGCTCTCATATGGCTACACCTTC. This translates into CASSGWTGLSYGYTF.

This clone occurred a few times. The rearrangement links TRBV27 to TRBJ2-7; D gene unclear. CDR3 length: 11 amino acids. Trimming stripped 6 bases from V and 0 bases from J, with 3 bases between. Germline V gene lookup returns CDR1 MNHEY and CDR2 SMNVEV (reference sequence). CDR3 loop: CASSSSYEQYF. CDR3 DNA: TGTGCCAGCAGCTCCTCCTACGAGCAGTACTTC.

The chain combines TRBV19 with TRBJ1-4, with D unresolved. This CDR3 is 17 amino acids long. Trimming shortened V by 2 bases and J by 0 bases, and 13 bases separated the two germline ends. CDR1 LNHDA and CDR2 SQIVND come from the germline V gene (reference sequence). CDR3 bases: TGTGCCAGTAGTATATTTGGCAGTTCTGCAACTAATGAAAAACTGTTTTTT. It translates to CASSIFGSSATNEKLFF.

The CDR3 coding sequence is TGTGCCAGCAGCGTAGGTGGCAGGGACTATGGCTACACCTTC. This sequence encodes CASSVGGRDYGYTF. The rearrangement uses TRBV9 and TRBJ1-2, with D possibly being TRBD1 (5 bases). The V gene's germline CDR1 is SGDLS and CDR2 YYNGEE. V was cut by 0 bases and J by 3 bases, with 9 bases left in between. The CDR3 contains 14 residues.

The gene calls are TRBV4-1 and TRBJ2-2, with 10 bases that match TRBD2. The CDR3 spans 19 residues. The junction had 18 bases not matched to a gene; V was cut back by 4 bases and J by 7 bases. Germline lookup yields CDR1 MGHRA and CDR2 YSYEKL. This chain's CDR3 is CASSPPGGAGGVSDGELFF. In DNA form, the CDR3 reads TGCGCCAGCAGCCCTCCCGGGGGAGCGGGGGGGGTTAGTGACGGGGAGCTGTTTTTT.

This chain links TRBV4-2 with TRBJ2-7, with TRBD2 matching 13 bases. The CDR3 has 19 amino acids. The V segment lost 0 bases and the J segment 3 bases; nucleotides outside the gene matches: 11. The germline gives CDR1 LGHNA, CDR2 YNFKEQ. CDR3 amino acids: CASSQELGTSGAWVYEQYF. Written as DNA, the CDR3 is TGTGCCAGCAGCCAAGAACTGGGGACTAGCGGGGCTTGGGTCTACGAGCAGTACTTC.

This chain joins TRBV10-3 and TRBJ2-3; D might be TRBD2 (6 bases). Trimming shortened V by 8 bases and J by 2 bases, and 11 bases separated the two germline ends. CDR1 is ENHRY and CDR2 is SYGVKD in the germline V gene. The CDR3 has 13 amino acids. The CDR3 nucleotides read TGTGCCATCGGGACTCCCCTCACAGATACGCAGTATTTT. Translating it yields CAIGTPLTDTQYF.

This clone has only one observation. The chain recombines TRBV29-1 with TRBJ2-7; 7 bases agree with TRBD1. The CDR3 totals 13 residues. V lost 4 bases and J lost 6; bases outside the gene matches: 9. In germline, CDR1 is SQVTM, CDR2 ANQGSEA. Written as DNA, the CDR3 is TGCAGCGTTGGAGGACAGGTAATGCTCGAGCAGTACTTC. This gives the protein CSVGGQVMLEQYF.